A single TCR beta chain is shown here with its context. The TCR libraries each used total RNA (roughly 3,500 ng per library). There were eight separate reactions per sample in which cDNA was made. No DNA is given; TCRdb re-called the 5' RACE reads and lists each CDR3 protein once. This repertoire includes roughly 160,000 distinct CDR3 sequences. The length of the CDR3 is 14 residues. Germline V gene data show CDR1 as SGHTA and CDR2 as FQGNSA. The data belong to a study of monozygotic twins with inflammatory bowel disease. The V call is TRBV7-2, the J call TRBJ2-7; TCRdb lists TRBD1, though no DNA is available to test this call. Sequences were obtained from blood. This receptor was obtained from a human donor with ulcerative colitis or Crohn's disease, or a healthy co-twin of an affected twin (not recorded which). The CDR3 loop is CASSVVTGAYEQYF.